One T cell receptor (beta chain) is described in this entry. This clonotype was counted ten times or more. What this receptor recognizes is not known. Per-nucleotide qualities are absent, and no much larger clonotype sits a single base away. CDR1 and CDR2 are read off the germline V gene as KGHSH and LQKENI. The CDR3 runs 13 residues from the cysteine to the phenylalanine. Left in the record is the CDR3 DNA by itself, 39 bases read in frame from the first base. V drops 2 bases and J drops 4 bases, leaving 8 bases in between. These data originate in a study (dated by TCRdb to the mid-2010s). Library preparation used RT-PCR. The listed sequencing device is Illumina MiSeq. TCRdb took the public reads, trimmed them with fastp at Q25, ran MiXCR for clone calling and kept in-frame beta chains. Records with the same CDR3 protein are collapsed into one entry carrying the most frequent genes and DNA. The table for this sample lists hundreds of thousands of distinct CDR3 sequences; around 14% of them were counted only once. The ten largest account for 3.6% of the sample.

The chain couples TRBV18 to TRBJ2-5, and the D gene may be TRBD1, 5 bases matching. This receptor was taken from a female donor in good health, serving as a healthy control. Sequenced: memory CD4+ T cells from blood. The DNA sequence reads TGTGCCAGCTCACCAGCGACAGCAGAGACCCAGTACTTC. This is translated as CASSPATAETQYF.